The rows below give T cell receptor beta chains drawn from one sample of a study of T-cell memory formation after mild COVID-19. MiXCR, applied by TCRdb to the 5' RACE reads, yields one record per CDR3 protein. The sample lists approximately 150,000 distinct CDR3 sequences; 10% to 15% were seen once. The sequenced sample consisted of PBMCs or a T cell subset sorted from them (not recorded which). Receptors were obtained from a young man who had mild COVID-19 (a few samples of this study predate the infection). Cell type and time point are not known. CDR3s include the opening cysteine and the closing phenylalanine or tryptophan. D genes are given only for firm matches. Not every row has a clone size; where given, it reads once, few, many or a size class.

J gene: TRBJ1-1
clone size: -
V gene: TRBV5-1
D gene: TRBD1
CDR3 protein: CASSFKTGPGTEAFF
CDR3 DNA: TGCGCCAGCAGCTTTAAGACAGGGCCGGGGACTGAAGCTTTCTTT

J gene: TRBJ1-2
clone size: few
V gene: TRBV30
D gene: -
CDR3 protein: CAWSPGSFGYTF
CDR3 DNA: TGTGCCTGGAGCCCAGGGTCCTTTGGCTACACCTTC

J gene: TRBJ2-3
clone size: few
V gene: TRBV24-1
D gene: -
CDR3 protein: CATRAGGLSDTQYF
CDR3 DNA: TGTGCCACCAGGGCTGGGGGTTTGTCAGATACGCAGTATTTT

J gene: TRBJ2-2
clone size: -
V gene: TRBV7-7
D gene: TRBD2
CDR3 protein: CASTSGGGATLVF
CDR3 DNA: TGTGCCAGCACCTCGGGCGGGGGGGCTACTTTGGTTTTT

J gene: TRBJ1-2
clone size: -
V gene: TRBV10-3
D gene: -
CDR3 protein: CAISDDTNYGYTF
CDR3 DNA: TGTGCCATCAGCGACGATACTAACTATGGCTACACCTTC

J gene: TRBJ2-5
clone size: -
V gene: TRBV7-2
D gene: TRBD1
CDR3 protein: CASSRDRGLLETQYF
CDR3 DNA: TGTGCCAGCAGCCGGGACAGGGGGCTCTTAGAGACCCAGTACTTC

J gene: TRBJ2-2
clone size: few
V gene: TRBV7-2
D gene: -
CDR3 protein: CASSWVGARTGELFF
CDR3 DNA: TGTGCCAGCAGCTGGGTCGGGGCTCGCACCGGGGAGCTGTTTTTT

J gene: TRBJ2-6
clone size: few
V gene: TRBV7-3
D gene: -
CDR3 protein: CASSQLAAGANVLTF
CDR3 DNA: TGTGCCAGCAGCCAACTAGCTGCTGGGGCCAACGTCCTGACTTTC

J gene: TRBJ1-2
clone size: -
V gene: TRBV20-1
D gene: -
CDR3 protein: CSAPDRTINYGYTF
CDR3 DNA: TGCAGTGCTCCAGACAGGACCATTAACTATGGCTACACCTTC

J gene: TRBJ1-5
clone size: -
V gene: TRBV20-1
D gene: -
CDR3 protein: CSAAQSGGLPQHF
CDR3 DNA: TGCAGTGCTGCACAGTCGGGTGGTCTCCCCCAGCATTTT

J gene: TRBJ2-3
clone size: -
V gene: TRBV5-1
D gene: -
CDR3 protein: CASSYGGSPMDTQYF
CDR3 DNA: TGCGCCAGCAGCTACGGGGGTAGTCCCATGGATACGCAGTATTTT

J gene: TRBJ1-1
clone size: few
V gene: TRBV19
D gene: -
CDR3 protein: CASSARMNTEAFF
CDR3 DNA: TGTGCCAGTAGCGCCAGGATGAACACTGAAGCTTTCTTT

J gene: TRBJ2-3
clone size: -
V gene: TRBV20-1
D gene: -
CDR3 protein: CSARDLGGATTDTQYF
CDR3 DNA: TGCAGTGCTAGGGACCTGGGGGGGGCAACCACAGATACGCAGTATTTT

J gene: TRBJ1-1
clone size: -
V gene: TRBV6-2/TRBV6-3
D gene: -
CDR3 protein: CASSYSLRTEAFF
CDR3 DNA: TGTGCCAGCAGTTACAGCCTGAGGACTGAAGCTTTCTTT